These 32 T cell receptor beta chains originate from one sample sequenced in a study of blood T cell repertoires in COVID-19. Profiling relied on immunoSEQ multiplex PCR, and the TCRdb table lists in-frame clones only, not all of them. The table lists 200,000 or so clones, roughly 80% of them singletons, with 5.5% to 7.5% in the top ten. Sample: peripheral blood. Receptors were obtained from a woman in her 40s with acute or convalescent COVID-19.

The genes are TRBV28 and TRBJ2-3, with 7 nucleotides matching TRBD1. Germline CDR1 is MDHEN and CDR2 is SYDVKM. J was trimmed by 2 bases and V by 3 bases; bases with no gene match: 14. This CDR3 region has 18 residues. The CDR3 DNA follows: TGTGCCAGCAGTTTCATAGGCTATACAGGGGAGAACACAGATACGCAGTATTTT. Its translation: CASSFIGYTGENTDTQYF.

Concerning this clone: Other DNA sequences in the same sample also yield this CDR3. V is TRBV3-1 (or the pseudogene TRBV3-2) and J is TRBJ2-2; 8 nucleotides line up with TRBD2. CDR1 and CDR2 (germline): LGHDT, YNNKEL (reference sequence). The CDR3 loop spans 15 amino acids. The V segment lost 4 bases and the J segment 7 bases; nucleotides outside the gene matches: 8. Here the CDR3 DNA reads TGTGCCAGCAGCCCGGGTAGCGGGGTAGACGGGGAGCTGTTTTTT. Protein: CASSPGSGVDGELFF.

The rearrangement uses TRBV9 and TRBJ1-6; D possibly corresponds to TRBD1 (6 bases). The CDR3 consists of 14 residues. Germline CDR1 is SGDLS and CDR2 is YYNGEE. Trimming stripped 1 base from V and 4 bases from J, with 6 bases between. CDR3: CASSVRGYNSPLHF. The CDR3 coding sequence is TGTGCCAGCAGCGTAAGGGGGTATAATTCACCCCTCCACTTT.

The V gene is TRBV5-1, the J gene TRBJ2-5; TRBD2 matches at 8 bases. CDR1 is SGHRS, CDR2 YFSETQ, per germline. The junction had 4 bases not matched to a gene; V was cut back by 4 bases and J by 2 bases. The CDR3 is made up of 14 amino acids. This CDR3 is CASSPSGGQETQYF. CDR3 in DNA: TGCGCCAGCAGCCCCAGCGGGGGACAAGAGACCCAGTACTTC.

The chain couples TRBV4-1 to TRBJ1-6; a weak D match, TRBD1 (5 bases). In germline, CDR1 is MGHRA, CDR2 YSYEKL. The CDR3 sequence is 14 residues long. The V gene lost 3 bases and the J gene lost 4 bases, with 7 bases spanning the gap. The CDR3 spells CASSQGLYNSPLHF. CDR3 in DNA: TGCGCCAGCAGCCAGGGACTTTATAATTCACCCCTCCACTTT.

The chain couples TRBV5-1 to TRBJ1-6; D is undetermined. Germline V gene sequence: CDR1 SGHRS, CDR2 YFSETQ. Trimming took 4 bases from V and 10 from J, leaving 18 bases between them. This CDR3 region has 15 residues. The chain's CDR3 is CASSTWFGVQSPLHF. The CDR3 coding sequence is TGCGCCAGCAGCACTTGGTTCGGGGTACAATCACCCCTCCACTTT.

The rearrangement links TRBV19 to TRBJ1-2; 8 nucleotides line up with TRBD1. Germline V gives CDR1 LNHDA, CDR2 SQIVND (reference sequence). V gave up 6 bases and J gave up 3 bases; unmatched junction bases: 9. This CDR3 is 15 amino acids long. For the CDR3, the DNA is TGTGCCAGTAGCCCCGGACAGGGAATGGACTATGGCTACACCTTC. Translation gives CASSPGQGMDYGYTF.

The CDR3 is CASIDRERYEQYF. Written as DNA, the CDR3 is TGTGCCAGCATTGACAGAGAGAGATACGAGCAGTACTTC. V is TRBV27 and J is TRBJ2-7; D possibly corresponds to TRBD1 (5 bases). V was cut by 7 bases and J by 4 bases, with 14 bases left in between. The germline V gene encodes CDR1 MNHEY and CDR2 SMNVEV (reference sequence). The CDR3 runs to 13 residues.

This clone was detected a few times. The chain combines TRBV2 with TRBJ1-6; no clear D gene. Germline V gene lookup returns CDR1 SNHLY and CDR2 FYNNEI. The V end lost 10 bases, the J end lost 0 bases, and 10 bases lay between the germline ends. The CDR3 extends over 14 amino acids. CDR3 amino acids: CATSLSSYNSPLHF. The CDR3 DNA sequence: TGTGCCACCAGCCTGAGCTCCTATAATTCACCCCTCCACTTT.

This rearrangement joins TRBV3-1 (or the pseudogene TRBV3-2) to TRBJ2-1; 7 bases match TRBD1. Germline V gene data show CDR1 as LGHDT and CDR2 as YNNKEL (reference sequence). V dropped 3 bases and J dropped 3; count of bases not matched to a gene: 8. The CDR3 length is 16 residues. CDR3 nucleotide sequence: TGTGCCAGCAGCCAGGTGGACAGGAGCTTCTACAATGAGCAGTTCTTC. Protein sequence: CASSQVDRSFYNEQFF.

This clone has only a few counts. V and J are TRBV7-8 and TRBJ2-2, with D possibly matching TRBD1 (5 bases). V was cut by 1 base and J by 3 bases, with 15 bases left in between. The CDR3 spans 17 residues. Looked up from germline, CDR1 is SGHVS and CDR2 is FQNEAQ. CDR3 residues: CASSLVGQGGDTGELFF. Here the CDR3 DNA reads TGTGCCAGCAGCTTAGTGGGCCAGGGTGGGGACACCGGGGAGCTGTTTTTT.

The chain has TRBV6-2 or TRBV6-3 and TRBJ2-1; 13 nucleotides match TRBD2. V lost 2 bases and J lost 5; bases outside the gene matches: 6. Germline V gene lookup returns CDR1 MNHEY and CDR2 SVGEGT. The CDR3 is 17 amino acids. CDR3 nucleotides: TGTGCCAGCAGTTACCCGACTAGCGGGAGGACTGACAATGAGCAGTTCTTC. Translation: CASSYPTSGRTDNEQFF.

The chain joins TRBV25-1 to TRBJ1-2; 7 nucleotides match TRBD1. The ends lost 2 bases at V and 4 bases at J; junction bases unmatched: 4. From germline, CDR1 is MGHDK and CDR2 SYGVNS. This CDR3 contains 14 residues. CDR3 coding DNA: TGTGCCAGCAGTGAAGCAGGGGGTCCCTATGGCTACACCTTC. Translating it yields CASSEAGGPYGYTF.

CDR3 coding DNA: TGCGCCAGCAGCTTGGATCGGGTTTCCTCATCACCCCTCCACTTT. Translated: CASSLDRVSSSPLHF. This sequence joins TRBV5-1 and TRBJ1-6; no reliable D call. Germline assignment: CDR1 SGHRS and CDR2 YFSETQ. The CDR3 runs to 15 residues. The V end lost 0 bases, the J end lost 10 bases, and 14 bases lay between the germline ends.

The rearrangement links TRBV28 to TRBJ2-1; 11 bases fit TRBD1. Per the germline V gene, CDR1 is MDHEN and CDR2 is SYDVKM. V gave up 4 bases and J gave up 5 bases; unmatched junction bases: 4. This CDR3 is 15 amino acids long. The CDR3, as DNA: TGTGCCAGCAGTTACGGACAGGGGGCCCACAATGAGCAGTTCTTC. Its translation: CASSYGQGAHNEQFF. Filled out from reference TRBV28 and TRBJ2-1, the complete variable domain reads DVKVTQSSRYLVKRTGEKVFLECVQDMDHENMFWYRQDPGLGLRLIYFSYDVKMKEKGDIPEGYSVSREKKERFSLILESASTNQTSMYLCASSYGQGAHNEQFFGPGTRLTVL.

The chain links TRBV6-5 to TRBJ1-4; D remains ambiguous. The CDR3 contains 13 residues. Trimming took off 0 bases at V and 10 bases at J, with 9 bases between the two ends. Per the germline V gene, CDR1 is MNHEY and CDR2 is SVGAGI. In DNA, the CDR3 is TGTGCCAGCAGTTACTCGAGTTCGGGAAAACTGTTTTTT. Translated, it gives CASSYSSSGKLFF.

The J gene is TRBJ1-5, the V gene TRBV27, with D maybe TRBD1 (6 bases). Germline V lookup: CDR1 MNHEY, CDR2 SMNVEV (reference sequence). The length of the CDR3 is 16 residues. V was pared by 0 bases and J by 5 bases, with 14 bases between. This chain's CDR3 is CASSLSTRGGDQPQHF. The CDR3 nucleotides are TGTGCCAGCAGTTTATCGACGAGGGGGGGGGATCAGCCCCAGCATTTT.

This sequence joins TRBV2 and TRBJ2-5, with TRBD1 as a possible D gene (5 bases). Trimming took off 6 bases at V and 2 bases at J, with 10 bases between the two ends. Germline CDR1 SNHLY, CDR2 FYNNEI. The CDR3 runs 13 residues. The CDR3 DNA is TGTGCCAGCAGGCAGGGTGCACAAGAGACCCAGTACTTC. It yields the protein CASRQGAQETQYF.

This clone has a single count. The gene calls are TRBV2 and TRBJ1-5, with 8 nucleotides matching TRBD1. The CDR3 covers 14 residues. J lost 5 bases, V lost 8 bases, and 8 bases had no gene match. Germline-derived CDR1 and CDR2 are SNHLY and FYNNEI. The CDR3 sequence: CASGLTGDDQPQHF. The CDR3 DNA reads as TGTGCCAGCGGGTTGACAGGGGATGATCAGCCCCAGCATTTT.

This chain uses TRBV6-1 with TRBJ2-2, with D unresolved. Trimming removed 2 bases from V and 2 bases from J, with 3 bases in between. Germline CDR1 is MNHNS and CDR2 is SASEGT. The CDR3 length is 13 residues. CDR3 nucleotide sequence: TGTGCCAGCAGTGAACCAAACACCGGGGAGCTGTTTTTT. Protein sequence: CASSEPNTGELFF.

The V and J genes are TRBV25-1 and TRBJ1-1, with 7 bases aligning to TRBD1. The CDR3 runs to 14 residues. Germline trimming cut 3 bases from V and 3 bases from J; bases unmatched to any gene: 4. Per the germline V gene, CDR1 is MGHDK and CDR2 is SYGVNS. The CDR3 sequence: CASSEGQRDTEAFF. The DNA for the CDR3 is TGTGCCAGCAGTGAGGGACAGAGGGACACTGAAGCTTTCTTT.

This chain links TRBV18 with TRBJ1-2, with a weak D call TRBD1 (6 bases). Between the trimmed V and J ends, which lost 1 base and 5 bases, there was a span of 11 bases. There are 14 residues in the CDR3. The germline V gene has CDR1 KGHSH and CDR2 LQKENI. The chain's CDR3 is CASSPRNREYGYTF. In nucleotides, the CDR3 is TGTGCCAGCTCACCACGAAACAGGGAATATGGCTACACCTTC.

The genes are TRBV6-4 and TRBJ1-6, with a tentative D call TRBD1 (6 bases). V lost 9 bases to trimming and J lost 4 bases, with 13 bases between them. There are 14 residues in the CDR3. Germline assignment: CDR1 MRHNA and CDR2 SNTAGT. The CDR3 sequence is CARLTGLYNSPLHF. Written as DNA, the CDR3 is TGTGCCAGGTTGACAGGTTTGTATAATTCACCCCTCCACTTT.

The V and J genes are TRBV28 and TRBJ2-2, with 13 bases fitting TRBD2. This CDR3 spans 15 amino acids. Germline V gene data show CDR1 as MDHEN and CDR2 as SYDVKM. V shed 7 bases and J 8 bases; nucleotides not matched to a gene: 7. CDR3 loop: CASTTSGRARGELFF. The DNA of the CDR3 is TGTGCCAGCACTACTAGCGGGAGGGCCAGGGGGGAGCTGTTTTTT. Drawing the rest from reference TRBV28 and TRBJ2-2, the complete variable domain is DVKVTQSSRYLVKRTGEKVFLECVQDMDHENMFWYRQDPGLGLRLIYFSYDVKMKEKGDIPEGYSVSREKKERFSLILESASTNQTSMYLCASTTSGRARGELFFGEGSRLTVL.

The chain employs TRBV5-1 and TRBJ1-1, with 9 bases matching TRBD1. The V gene's germline CDR1 is SGHRS and CDR2 YFSETQ. V shed 3 bases, J shed 1 base, and the junction held 4 bases outside the gene matches. The CDR3 extends over 15 amino acids. CDR3 amino acids: CASSSPDRGNTEAFF. The CDR3 DNA follows: TGCGCCAGCAGCTCGCCGGACAGGGGGAACACTGAAGCTTTCTTT.

The CDR3 nucleotides are TGTGCCAGCATGAAGGGAGACCACAATGAGCAGTTCTTC. Translated, it gives CASMKGDHNEQFF. The rearrangement joins TRBV27 to TRBJ2-1; D might be TRBD2 (5 bases). The V end was cut by 7 bases, the J end by 5 bases, with 12 bases between. CDR3 length: 13 amino acids. Germline CDR1 reads MNHEY; CDR2 reads SMNVEV (reference sequence).

The chain couples TRBV27 to TRBJ1-5, with 10 bases that match TRBD1. Germline assignment: CDR1 MNHEY and CDR2 SMNVEV (reference sequence). With V trimmed by 5 bases and J by 0 bases, 13 bases remained unmatched. The CDR3 contains 19 residues. The CDR3 protein is CASSPLTGGDYYSNQPQHF. The CDR3, as DNA: TGTGCCAGCAGTCCCCTGACAGGGGGCGATTATTATAGCAATCAGCCCCAGCATTTT.

The chain combines TRBV6-1 with TRBJ1-4; perhaps TRBD1 as D (6 bases). Germline assignment: CDR1 MNHNS and CDR2 SASEGT. The CDR3 spans 17 residues. V lost 4 bases and J 0 bases, leaving 15 bases between the germline ends. Here the CDR3 DNA reads TGTGCCAGCAGTGTGGCAGGGGCCCTTTCAACTAATGAAAAACTGTTTTTT. Translated: CASSVAGALSTNEKLFF.

The V and J genes are TRBV28 and TRBJ2-5; D is possibly TRBD2 (5 bases). V lost 5 bases and J 4 bases, leaving 17 bases between the germline ends. The CDR3 totals 15 residues. Germline assignment: CDR1 MDHEN and CDR2 SYDVKM. The DNA for the CDR3 is TGTGCCAGCAGTCCTCTTGGCAGAGAGGGAGAGACCCAGTACTTC. This sequence encodes CASSPLGREGETQYF.

This clone was detected once. V gene TRBV10-3 combines with J gene TRBJ1-3; 7 nucleotides agree with TRBD1. The J segment lost 3 bases and the V segment lost 4 bases, leaving 6 bases of the junction unmatched. The CDR3 length is 15 residues. CDR1 and CDR2 (germline): ENHRY, SYGVKD. The CDR3 region is CAISGGQSDGNTIYF. In DNA form, the CDR3 reads TGTGCCATCAGTGGGGGACAGAGCGATGGAAACACCATATATTTT.

J is TRBJ2-7 and V is TRBV19, with 14 bases lining up with TRBD2. The ends lost 10 bases at V and 0 bases at J; junction bases unmatched: 5. The CDR3 loop spans 15 amino acids. CDR1 and CDR2 (germline): LNHDA, SQIVND (reference sequence). DNA for the CDR3: TGTGCCACCGGGACTAGCGGGGGAAGCTCCTACGAGCAGTACTTC. Translated: CATGTSGGSSYEQYF.

V gene TRBV20-1 combines with J gene TRBJ2-1; 11 nucleotides match TRBD2. The germline gives CDR1 DFQATT, CDR2 SNEGSKA (reference sequence). The CDR3 runs to 17 residues. V dropped 3 bases and J dropped 7; count of bases not matched to a gene: 14. CDR3 bases: TGCAGTGCTAGTCCCCCTACTAGCGGGAGAAAGGGTAATGAGCAGTTCTTC. It yields the protein CSASPPTSGRKGNEQFF.